These 17 T cell receptor beta chains came from one sample sequenced in a study of spatial heterogeneity in lung cancer. Broader study findings: Higher tumor mutation counts went along with higher counts of expanded intratumoral alpha and beta TCRs.

Time point in this sample: sample taken at primary tumor resection. For these receptors, no antigen is known. In TCRdb, the 5' RACE reads were re-called with MiXCR into one record per CDR3 protein. This repertoire shows fewer than 2,500 distinct CDR3 sequences, 36% found once; its top ten account for around 23%. This material consisted of lung tumor tissue, taken at surgery. Source of these receptors: a male donor with early-stage non-small cell lung cancer.

This clonotype rates as medium-sized. In a library made to pick up alpha chains, this beta chain is a stray read with a size that means little. CDR3 sequence: CACSREPQDTQYF. In DNA form, the CDR3 reads TGTGCCTGCTCCCGGGAGCCGCAGGATACGCAGTATTTT. The chain couples TRBV6-2 or TRBV6-3 to TRBJ2-3; D is possibly TRBD2 (6 bases). This CDR3 is 13 amino acids long. CDR1 is MNHEY and CDR2 is SVGEGT in the germline V gene. The ends were cut back, 11 bases at V and 6 bases at J, with 18 bases in the middle.

A word on this clonotype: With the library built for alpha chains, this beta chain is off target and its frequency is not meaningful. The chain links TRBV28 to TRBJ1-6, with unresolved D. Trimming left V 8 bases short and J 7 bases short, with 12 bases between. Germline V CDR1 and CDR2: MDHEN, SYDVKM. This CDR3 is built from 13 residues. As DNA, the CDR3 is TGTGCCAGCCGCGCTTTCCGAAATTCACCCCTCCACTTT. It yields the protein CASRAFRNSPLHF. Using reference TRBV28 and TRBJ1-6 for the parts outside the CDR3, the full variable domain is DVKVTQSSRYLVKRTGEKVFLECVQDMDHENMFWYRQDPGLGLRLIYFSYDVKMKEKGDIPEGYSVSREKKERFSLILESASTNQTSMYLCASRAFRNSPLHFGNGTRLTVT.

As to this clonotype: Since it is a stray read in a library aimed at alpha chains, this beta chain has a size that is not meaningful. V and J are TRBV14 and TRBJ2-1, with TRBD2 matching 10 bases. CDR1 and CDR2 from the germline V gene are SGHDN and FVKESK. V shed 5 bases, J shed 7 bases, and the junction held 14 bases outside the gene matches. The length of the CDR3 is 17 residues. CDR3: CASSSRVGLAEGNEQFF. The CDR3 DNA sequence: TGTGCCAGCAGCTCACGGGTCGGACTAGCGGAAGGGAATGAGCAGTTCTTC.

For this clonotype: This beta chain slipped into a library made for alpha chains as a stray read, so its size is not meaningful. V is TRBV10-3 and J is TRBJ2-1, with 8 bases that match TRBD2. Trimming removed 4 bases from V and 9 bases from J; junction bases left unmatched: 8. Germline loops: CDR1 ENHRY, CDR2 SYGVKD. The CDR3 is made up of 14 amino acids. Here the CDR3 DNA reads TGTGCCATCAGTGTACGGCGGGAGGAGAGTGAGCAGTTCTTC. It codes for CAISVRREESEQFF.

This clonotype is termed medium-sized. Because the library targeted alpha chains, this beta chain is an off-target read whose size means little. V is TRBV11-3 and J is TRBJ1-1; D not certain. The CDR3 sequence is 13 residues long. The V end lost 2 bases, the J end lost 0 bases, and 4 bases lay between the germline ends. Germline V gives CDR1 SGHNT, CDR2 YENEEA. In nucleotides, the CDR3 is TGTGCCAGCAGCTTAACCCTGAACACTGAAGCTTTCTTT. Encoded protein: CASSLTLNTEAFF.

A few counts support this clonotype. The library was prepared for alpha chains; this beta chain is a stray read, so its frequency means little. The chain has TRBV12-3 or TRBV12-4 and TRBJ1-5; possibly TRBD1 for D (5 bases). V lost 8 bases and J 4 bases, leaving 15 bases between the germline ends. The CDR3 contains 14 residues. The CDR3 DNA sequence: TGTGCCAGCGACCGATCCGGGGGTAATCAGCCCCAGCATTTT. It yields the protein CASDRSGGNQPQHF.

Details on this clonotype: This beta chain appears as a stray read in a library generated for alpha chains; its size is not informative. The chain combines TRBV28 with TRBJ2-7; 10 bases are shared with TRBD2. The CDR3 runs to 15 residues. The germline V gene has CDR1 MDHEN and CDR2 SYDVKM. Germline trimming cut 4 bases from V and 3 bases from J; bases unmatched to any gene: 6. CDR3: CASSSTIAGGYEQYF. Here the CDR3 DNA reads TGTGCCAGCAGTTCTACGATAGCGGGAGGCTACGAGCAGTACTTC.

Note on this clonotype: In a library made to pick up alpha chains, this beta chain is a stray read with a size that means little. The V call is TRBV13, the J call TRBJ1-2, with a weak D call TRBD1 (5 bases). Trimming took 5 bases from V and 5 from J, leaving 21 bases between them. CDR1 and CDR2 from the germline V gene are PRHDT and FYEKMQ (reference sequence). The CDR3 covers 16 residues. CDR3 amino acids: CASSLFGTAFGYGYTF. CDR3 DNA: TGTGCCAGCAGCCTCTTTGGGACGGCCTTTGGGTATGGCTACACCTTC.

By its share, this clonotype is medium-sized. Because this beta chain is a stray read in a library intended to capture alpha chains, its abundance should not be given much weight. The chain links TRBV6-5 to TRBJ1-6; 9 bases align to TRBD1. CDR3 size: 14 residues. The V segment lost 5 bases and the J segment 8 bases; nucleotides outside the gene matches: 4. Germline lookup yields CDR1 MNHEY and CDR2 SVGAGI. The CDR3 is CASSTWTGDSPLHF. The DNA for the CDR3 is TGTGCCAGCAGTACATGGACAGGGGATTCACCCCTCCACTTT.

This clonotype has only one observation. With the library built for alpha chains, this beta chain is off target and its frequency is not meaningful. CDR3 DNA sequence: TGCGCCAGCAGCTTGCCATCTAGTTACGAGCAGTACTTC. Amino acids: CASSLPSSYEQYF. The chain recombines TRBV5-1 with TRBJ2-7; D unclear. Germline CDR1 is SGHRS and CDR2 is YFSETQ. The CDR3 extends over 13 amino acids. V gave up 1 base and J gave up 4 bases, with 9 bases separating them.

This clonotype was observed once. A library made for alpha chains picked up this beta chain off target, so its size means little. This rearrangement joins TRBV20-1 to TRBJ1-1; D unclear. Germline CDR1 is DFQATT and CDR2 is SNEGSKA (reference sequence). V gave up 3 bases and J gave up 5 bases, with 13 bases separating them. The CDR3 length is 13 residues. The CDR3 DNA follows: TGCAGTGCTAGGTATAGCCTGGGTACTGAAGCTTTCTTT. It translates to CSARYSLGTEAFF.

Comments on this clonotype: Since it is a stray read in a library aimed at alpha chains, this beta chain has a size that is not meaningful. The chain uses TRBV30 and TRBJ2-1; 9 bases match TRBD2. Germline V gene data show CDR1 as GTSNPN and CDR2 as SVGIG (reference sequence). CDR3 size: 15 residues. J was trimmed by 3 bases and V by 8 bases; bases with no gene match: 11. The CDR3 sequence is CAGLRGLAHYNEQFF. Written as DNA, the CDR3 is TGTGCCGGCCTCCGGGGACTAGCTCACTACAATGAGCAGTTCTTC.

This clonotype was detected a few times. This beta chain turned up in a library designed for alpha chains; as an off-target read, its abundance says little. The genes are TRBV10-3 and TRBJ1-2; 8 bases are a match to TRBD1. Germline V gene data show CDR1 as ENHRY and CDR2 as SYGVKD. CDR3 size: 15 residues. The V gene end was trimmed by 5 bases and the J gene end by 0 bases; junction bases not matched to a gene: 5. The CDR3, as DNA: TGTGCCATCAGTCCAATGGACAGGGCTAACTATGGCTACACCTTC. It specifies CAISPMDRANYGYTF.

This clonotype rates as large. Because this beta chain is a stray read in a library intended to capture alpha chains, its abundance should not be given much weight. The V call is TRBV9, the J call TRBJ2-3, with D hard to call. The V end lost 4 bases, the J end lost 6 bases, and 15 bases lay between the germline ends. The CDR3 loop spans 14 amino acids. Germline CDR1 SGDLS, CDR2 YYNGEE. The CDR3 is CASSPSERADTQYF. CDR3 nucleotide sequence: TGTGCCAGCAGCCCTTCTGAACGGGCGGATACGCAGTATTTT.

This clonotype qualifies as large. Within a library made for alpha chains, this beta chain is off target, and its count is uninformative. The rearrangement links TRBV10-1 to TRBJ2-1; tentative D call: TRBD1 (7 bases). The CDR3 has 12 amino acids. The ends were cut back, 5 bases at V and 9 bases at J, with 11 bases in the middle. Germline V lookup: CDR1 WNHNN, CDR2 SYGVQD (reference sequence). This chain's CDR3 is CASSQGGIEQFF. CDR3 DNA: TGCGCCAGCAGTCAGGGGGGCATTGAGCAGTTCTTC.

Points on this clonotype: This beta chain is off target for a library built for alpha chains, so its abundance means little. The chain carries TRBV9 and TRBJ2-3, with no clear D. Germline V gene data show CDR1 as SGDLS and CDR2 as YYNGEE. CDR3 length equals 13 residues. V was trimmed by 2 bases and J by 0 bases, leaving 4 bases between them. The CDR3 region is CASSVWSTDTQYF. The CDR3 coding sequence is TGTGCCAGCAGCGTTTGGAGCACAGATACGCAGTATTTT.

Turning to this clonotype: A library made for alpha chains picked up this beta chain off target, so its size means little. This chain joins TRBV5-1 and TRBJ1-5; 8 bases agree with TRBD1. From germline, CDR1 is SGHRS and CDR2 YFSETQ. V trimming: 4 bases; J trimming: 4 bases; junction bases outside the gene matches: 7. The CDR3 is 15 amino acids. The CDR3 is CASSTGQGGNQPQHF. DNA of the CDR3: TGCGCCAGCAGCACCGGACAGGGAGGAAATCAGCCCCAGCATTTT.